Presented here are 17 T cell receptor beta chains from one specimen sequenced in a study of cytomegalovirus exposure and HLA in healthy donors. The study ran its PCR with 60 Vbeta and 13 Jbeta primers. Method: immunoSEQ multiplex PCR; TCRdb's copy keeps in-frame clones and lacks some. Of approximately 150,000 clones listed, roughly 77% are singletons. What was sequenced was PBMCs. Receptors originate from a human donor in good health.

The V and J genes are TRBV6-5 and TRBJ2-7; tentatively, D is TRBD1 (6 bases). Trimming shortened V by 0 bases and J by 5 bases, and 11 bases separated the two germline ends. Per germline, CDR1 MNHEY and CDR2 SVGAGI. This CDR3 comprises 14 residues. The CDR3 spells CASSYSRGQNEQYF. The CDR3 nucleotides are TGTGCCAGCAGTTACTCGAGGGGACAAAACGAGCAGTACTTC.

V usage is TRBV19 and J usage is TRBJ2-3; D not certain. Germline V lookup: CDR1 LNHDA, CDR2 SQIVND (reference sequence). V was trimmed by 3 bases and J by 0 bases, leaving 7 bases between them. The CDR3 covers 14 residues. This CDR3 reads CASSIRQSTDTQYF. The CDR3 region has the DNA TGTGCCAGTAGTATTCGCCAGAGCACAGATACGCAGTATTTT.

The J gene is TRBJ2-5, the V gene TRBV10-3, with D perhaps matching TRBD2 (6 bases). V was cut by 6 bases and J by 5 bases, with 16 bases left in between. This CDR3 has 14 amino acids. Per germline, CDR1 ENHRY and CDR2 SYGVKD. The CDR3 DNA sequence: TGTGCCATCAGCCAATCCGAGGCGGGGGAGACCCAGTACTTC. Amino acids: CAISQSEAGETQYF.

The rearrangement uses TRBV4-1 and TRBJ1-2; D might be TRBD1 (6 bases). Germline V lookup: CDR1 MGHRA, CDR2 YSYEKL. The length of the CDR3 is 15 residues. Trimming removed 0 bases from V and 4 bases from J, with 12 bases in between. CDR3 DNA: TGCGCCAGCAGCCAAGAATCGGGACACCCCTATGGCTACACCTTC. Translation: CASSQESGHPYGYTF.

The CDR3 protein is CASSLGDGAYEQYF. The CDR3 region has the DNA TGTGCCAGCAGCTTAGGGGATGGCGCCTACGAGCAGTACTTC. The chain couples TRBV5-6 to TRBJ2-7, with a tentative D call TRBD1 (5 bases). Looked up from germline, CDR1 is SGHDT and CDR2 is YYEEEE. This CDR3 is built from 14 residues. V was pared by 2 bases and J by 2 bases, with 11 bases between.

The chain links TRBV5-1 to TRBJ2-7, with a weak D call TRBD2 (6 bases). The length of the CDR3 is 14 residues. Germline CDR1 and CDR2: SGHRS and YFSETQ. Trimming removed 0 bases at V and 2 bases at J, with 9 bases between. CDR3 DNA: TGCGCCAGCAGCTTGGGTACTAGCCCCTACGAGCAGTACTTC. Its protein is CASSLGTSPYEQYF. The variable domain in full, with the rest retrieved from reference TRBV5-1 and TRBJ2-7, is KAGVTQTPRYLIKTRGQQVTLSCSPISGHRSVSWYQQTPGQGLQFLFEYFSETQRNKGNFPGRFSGRQFSNSRSEMNVSTLELGDSALYLCASSLGTSPYEQYFGPGTRLTVT.

This sequence joins TRBV19 and TRBJ1-1; tentative D call: TRBD1 (6 bases). Germline CDR1 reads LNHDA; CDR2 reads SQIVND (reference sequence). This CDR3 is built from 13 residues. V lost 6 bases to trimming and J lost 2 bases, with 10 bases between them. The CDR3 region has the DNA TGTGCCAGTAGACAGGGACCTAACACTGAAGCTTTCTTT. Translated, it gives CASRQGPNTEAFF.

This clone was counted a few times. The chain employs TRBV11-2 and TRBJ2-5; possible D gene TRBD2, 6 bases. The CDR3 covers 14 residues. Germline CDR1 is SGHAT and CDR2 is FQNNGV. Trimming removed 1 base at V and 4 bases at J, with 10 bases between. The CDR3 DNA reads TGTGCCAGCAGCTTAGGTAGGCGGGGAGAGACCCAGTACTTC. Translated: CASSLGRRGETQYF.

V is TRBV30 and J is TRBJ2-2; D unresolved. The CDR3 is 16 amino acids. CDR1 is GTSNPN and CDR2 is SVGIG in the germline V gene (reference sequence). Between the trimmed V and J ends, which lost 0 bases and 6 bases, there was a span of 17 bases. The CDR3 nucleotides are TGTGCCTGGAGTGTAGGTACAGTTAAGCTCTCCGGGGAGCTGTTTTTT. Its translation: CAWSVGTVKLSGELFF.

The chain links TRBV19 to TRBJ2-3, with 9 bases aligning to TRBD1. Germline loops: CDR1 LNHDA, CDR2 SQIVND (reference sequence). The V gene end was trimmed by 6 bases and the J gene end by 4 bases; junction bases not matched to a gene: 17. The CDR3 totals 18 residues. The CDR3 loop reads CASRLNRGRGLLADTQYF. The CDR3 bases are TGTGCCAGTAGATTAAACAGGGGGCGCGGGCTTTTGGCAGATACGCAGTATTTT.

The chain is built from TRBV27 and TRBJ2-7; 10 bases map to TRBD2. The CDR3 covers 14 residues. Germline V gives CDR1 MNHEY, CDR2 SMNVEV (reference sequence). The trim removed 4 bases at V and 9 bases at J, leaving 9 bases unmatched. The CDR3 loop reads CASSSTRRTSGQYF. The CDR3 DNA reads TGTGCCAGCAGTTCAACCCGACGGACTAGCGGGCAGTACTTC.

The chain joins TRBV5-1 to TRBJ2-7; TRBD2 aligns across 7 bases. The V segment lost 1 base and the J segment 4 bases; nucleotides outside the gene matches: 8. The CDR3 covers 15 residues. CDR1 is SGHRS and CDR2 is YFSETQ in the germline V gene. This CDR3 is CASSLSPSGEYEQYF. CDR3 in DNA: TGCGCCAGCAGCTTGTCTCCTAGCGGCGAGTACGAGCAGTACTTC.

The V and J genes are TRBV7-9 and TRBJ2-7; D unclear. CDR1 and CDR2 from the germline V gene are SEHNR and FQNEAQ (reference sequence). The V and J ends lost 1 base and 2 bases respectively, with 12 bases between them. This CDR3 spans 15 amino acids. DNA of the CDR3: TGTGCCAGCAGCTTAGGTCCCCCTTCCCCCTACGAGCAGTACTTC. Translated, it gives CASSLGPPSPYEQYF.

The chain has TRBV14 and TRBJ1-5; D not resolved. The germline V gene encodes CDR1 SGHDN and CDR2 FVKESK. V was shortened by 0 bases and J by 4 bases, with 4 bases between the two germline ends. CDR3 length: 13 amino acids. The CDR3 DNA follows: TGTGCCAGCAGCCAAGACGGTAATCAGCCCCAGCATTTT. Its protein product is CASSQDGNQPQHF.

The rearrangement joins TRBV9 to TRBJ2-1; 10 positions match TRBD2. This CDR3 spans 15 amino acids. The V and J ends lost 3 bases and 13 bases, in that order; junction bases with no gene match: 13. CDR1 and CDR2 (germline): SGDLS, YYNGEE. The CDR3: CASSAHTRTSGAQFF. In DNA, the CDR3 is TGTGCCAGCAGCGCTCACACTAGGACTAGCGGAGCACAGTTCTTC.

To note about this clone: One end of the junction varies from germline; a read error may be responsible. V and J are TRBV7-7 and TRBJ1-4, with D maybe TRBD1 (5 bases). Germline CDR1 reads SSHAT; CDR2 reads FNYEAQ (reference sequence). The CDR3 runs to 13 residues. The CDR3 is CASSLDSREKLFF. CDR3 in DNA: TGTGCTAGCAGCTTAGACAGCCGTGAAAAACTGTTTTTT.

This chain connects TRBV25-1 to TRBJ2-1; TRBD2 is a possible D gene (7 bases). From germline, CDR1 is MGHDK and CDR2 SYGVNS. The CDR3 has 12 amino acids. Trimming removed 6 bases at V and 10 bases at J, with 13 bases between. This CDR3 is CASSLGGGEQFF. Written as DNA, the CDR3 is TGTGCCAGCAGCCTCGGCGGGGGCGAGCAGTTCTTC.